The 20 T cell receptor beta chains below come from one sample, sequenced in a study of human T cells and chemical hapten exposure. TCRdb itself ran the RACE reads through MiXCR, one entry per CDR3 protein. The table shows more than 250,000 distinct CDR3 sequences, with 7% to 10% occurring only once. Time point of the sample: pre-sensitization, week 0. As to treatment: therapeutic diphenylcyclopropenone sensitization with weekly scalp DPC. The source material was whole blood, sampled in connection with sensitization to the hapten diphenylcyclopropenone (DPC). The source of these receptors is a woman aged 35 to 49 with alopecia areata. Some clones in this sample may be carry-over from other donors' samples.

This clonotype was seen once. The rearrangement uses TRBV6-6 and TRBJ1-3, with D possibly TRBD1 on 6 matching bases. Germline V CDR1 and CDR2: MNHNY, SVGAGI (reference sequence). The CDR3 is made up of 14 amino acids. V lost 8 bases to trimming and J lost 2 bases, with 13 bases between them. CDR3 sequence (DNA): TGTGCCAGCCTGAAACAGGGTACTGGAAACACCATATATTTT. This gives the protein CASLKQGTGNTIYF.

This clonotype has only a few counts. The chain uses TRBV20-1 and TRBJ2-7; 8 nucleotides agree with TRBD2. The CDR3 is made up of 15 amino acids. Germline assignment: CDR1 DFQATT and CDR2 SNEGSKA (reference sequence). V shed 0 bases and J 4 bases; nucleotides not matched to a gene: 8. The CDR3 DNA sequence: TGCAGTGCTAGAGAAGGAGCGGGAGCTGGGTACGAGCAGTACTTC. Translation gives CSAREGAGAGYEQYF.

This clonotype appeared a few times. J is TRBJ1-1 and V is TRBV29-1, with 7 nucleotides matching TRBD1. CDR1 is SQVTM, CDR2 ANQGSEA, per germline. The CDR3 covers 13 residues. The V segment lost 4 bases and the J segment 8 bases; nucleotides outside the gene matches: 10. CDR3 amino acids: CSVGAGGGEEAFF. Written as DNA, the CDR3 is TGCAGCGTTGGGGCGGGAGGGGGCGAGGAAGCTTTCTTT.

The chain employs TRBV5-1 and TRBJ2-7; possibly TRBD1 for D (6 bases). Germline V gene data show CDR1 as SGHRS and CDR2 as YFSETQ. The CDR3 has 13 amino acids. The V end lost 4 bases, the J end lost 9 bases, and 17 bases lay between the germline ends. CDR3 loop: CASSRDIRGWQYF. The CDR3 DNA reads as TGCGCCAGCAGCCGGGACATCCGAGGGTGGCAGTACTTC.

The rearrangement links TRBV7-9 to TRBJ1-1; D not certain. The CDR3 runs to 14 residues. V gave up 1 base and J gave up 0 bases, with 6 bases separating them. Looked up from germline, CDR1 is SEHNR and CDR2 is FQNEAQ (reference sequence). Here the CDR3 reads CASSLEGLNTEAFF. In DNA, the CDR3 is TGTGCCAGCAGCTTAGAGGGATTGAACACTGAAGCTTTCTTT. The full variable domain, with the rest looked up from reference TRBV7-9 and TRBJ1-1, is DTGVSQNPRHKITKRGQNVTFRCDPISEHNRLYWYRQTLGQGPEFLTYFQNEAQLEKSRLLSDRFSAERPKGSFSTLEIQRTEQGDSAMYLCASSLEGLNTEAFFGQGTRLTVV.

The rearrangement uses TRBV18 and TRBJ2-6; no clear D gene. Trimming removed 3 bases from V and 1 base from J, with 16 bases in between. CDR3 length equals 18 residues. The germline V gene encodes CDR1 KGHSH and CDR2 LQKENI. The DNA of the CDR3 is TGTGCCAGCTCACCTATGACTGTAGGTGGTTCTGGGGCCAACGTCCTGACTTTC. Its protein product is CASSPMTVGGSGANVLTF.

This clonotype was observed at least ten times. The rearrangement uses TRBV14 and TRBJ2-1; D gene ambiguous. The length of the CDR3 is 13 residues. Per the germline V gene, CDR1 is SGHDN and CDR2 is FVKESK. The V end was cut by 0 bases, the J end by 3 bases, with 3 bases between. The CDR3 nucleotides are TGTGCCAGCAGCCAAGATTTCTACAATGAGCAGTTCTTC. It codes for CASSQDFYNEQFF. Full variable domain (remainder filled in from reference TRBV14 and TRBJ2-1): EAGVTQFPSHSVIEKGQTVTLRCDPISGHDNLYWYRRVMGKEIKFLLHFVKESKQDESGMPNNRFLAERTGGTYSTLKVQPAELEDSGVYFCASSQDFYNEQFFGPGTRLTVL.

This clonotype was picked up a small number of times. The chain carries TRBV7-2 and TRBJ2-7; the D gene could be TRBD1 or TRBD2 (5 bases each). This CDR3 comprises 14 residues. From germline, CDR1 is SGHTA and CDR2 FQGNSA. The V end lost 3 bases, the J end lost 4 bases, and 13 bases lay between the germline ends. DNA of the CDR3: TGTGCCAGCAGCTTTAGCCGGGACCTATACGAGCAGTACTTC. This codes for CASSFSRDLYEQYF.

The J gene is TRBJ2-5, the V gene TRBV6-2 or TRBV6-3; 8 bases are a match to TRBD2. There are 15 residues in the CDR3. CDR1 and CDR2 from the germline V gene are MNHEY and SVGEGT. V trimming: 8 bases; J trimming: 1 base; junction bases outside the gene matches: 9. For the CDR3, the DNA is TGTGCCAGCCAAGACCGGGGACTAGGCCAAGAGACCCAGTACTTC. Translated: CASQDRGLGQETQYF.

The genes are TRBV12-3 or TRBV12-4 and TRBJ2-5, with D maybe TRBD1 (5 bases). With 7 bases removed from V and 2 bases from J, the gap between germline ends came to 8 bases. The CDR3 has 12 residues. CDR3 protein: CASKTVQETQYF. The CDR3 nucleotides are TGTGCCAGCAAGACAGTTCAAGAGACCCAGTACTTC.

The table lists this clonotype with a few counts. At one end, the junction sequence differs from germline, possibly due to a read error. The rearrangement links TRBV29-1 to TRBJ1-2; D might be TRBD1 (6 bases). The CDR3 is made up of 13 amino acids. Germline CDR1 reads SQVTM; CDR2 reads ANQGSEA. CDR3 DNA sequence: TGCAGCCTTGAGAACAGGGAAAACTATGGCTACACCTTC. Its protein product is CSLENRENYGYTF.

This clonotype has ten or more counts. The chain combines TRBV7-9 with TRBJ1-2, with 7 bases aligning to TRBD1. The J segment lost 4 bases and the V segment lost 5 bases, leaving 10 bases of the junction unmatched. This CDR3 comprises 15 residues. Germline V gives CDR1 SEHNR, CDR2 FQNEAQ (reference sequence). Written as DNA, the CDR3 is TGTGCCAGCAGCCCCCGAGGGGGCGGGAGCTATGGCTACACCTTC. This encodes CASSPRGGGSYGYTF. Based on the CDR3 plus reference TRBV7-9 and TRBJ1-2, the full variable domain is DTGVSQNPRHKITKRGQNVTFRCDPISEHNRLYWYRQTLGQGPEFLTYFQNEAQLEKSRLLSDRFSAERPKGSFSTLEIQRTEQGDSAMYLCASSPRGGGSYGYTFGSGTRLTVV.

The chain joins TRBV10-3 to TRBJ1-1; no clear D. From germline, CDR1 is ENHRY and CDR2 SYGVKD. V lost 5 bases and J lost 0, with 7 bases in between. The CDR3 sequence is 13 residues long. The CDR3 spells CAISSWVNTEAFF. The CDR3 DNA follows: TGTGCCATCAGTTCTTGGGTGAACACTGAAGCTTTCTTT.

This clonotype was seen more than once but under ten times. The chain couples TRBV20-1 to TRBJ2-7, with D possibly being TRBD1 or TRBD2 (5 bases each). Germline lookup yields CDR1 DFQATT and CDR2 SNEGSKA (reference sequence). The CDR3 is 15 residues long. V lost 6 bases and J 1 base, leaving 19 bases between the germline ends. The CDR3 DNA reads as TGCAGTGCCATTATACCGGGACGCCTATCCTACGAGCAGTACTTC. Translating it yields CSAIIPGRLSYEQYF.

This clonotype has a handful of counts. The rearrangement joins TRBV6-5 to TRBJ1-6; 8 bases map to TRBD1. From germline, CDR1 is MNHEY and CDR2 SVGAGI. V shed 4 bases, J shed 9 bases, and the junction held 8 bases outside the gene matches. The CDR3 spans 15 residues. CDR3 loop: CASSLQGAQSSPLHF. The CDR3 DNA follows: TGTGCCAGCAGTTTGCAGGGGGCGCAGAGTTCACCCCTCCACTTT.

This clonotype was seen a few times. V is TRBV7-2 and J is TRBJ2-7, with a weak D call TRBD2 (5 bases). V shed 4 bases and J shed 7 bases, with 14 bases lying between them. Germline loops: CDR1 SGHTA, CDR2 FQGNSA. This CDR3 comprises 13 residues. In nucleotides, the CDR3 is TGTGCCAGCAGCTCCGGGATTACCAAGGAGCAGTACTTC. Its protein product is CASSSGITKEQYF.

This clonotype was detected many times. The gene calls are TRBV12-3 or TRBV12-4 and TRBJ1-5; D gene unclear. Trimming shortened V by 3 bases and J by 4 bases, and 4 bases separated the two germline ends. The CDR3 spans 12 residues. The CDR3, as DNA: TGTGCCAGCAGTTTTCGGAATCAGCCCCAGCATTTT. Protein product: CASSFRNQPQHF.

This rearrangement joins TRBV7-9 to TRBJ2-1, with D hard to call. The CDR3 consists of 12 residues. Trimming cost V 6 bases and J 6 bases, with 9 bases left between them. The V gene's germline CDR1 is SEHNR and CDR2 FQNEAQ (reference sequence). The DNA for the CDR3 is TGTGCCAGCAGGTCGGGCGCCAATGAGCAGTTCTTC. It translates to CASRSGANEQFF.

This clonotype was observed many times. This chain links TRBV27 with TRBJ2-7; tentative D call: TRBD1 (6 bases). This CDR3 region has 13 residues. V dropped 3 bases and J dropped 5 bases, with 11 bases sitting between them. Germline CDR1 and CDR2: MNHEY and SMNVEV (reference sequence). The DNA of the CDR3 is TGTGCCAGCAGTTTTTTTCCAGGGGACGAGCAGTACTTC. It translates to CASSFFPGDEQYF.

The genes are TRBV20-1 and TRBJ2-3; D is undetermined. Trimming stripped 3 bases from V and 0 bases from J, with 7 bases between. The CDR3 loop spans 13 amino acids. Germline assignment: CDR1 DFQATT and CDR2 SNEGSKA (reference sequence). The CDR3 DNA reads TGCAGTGCTAGCGGTCTTAGCACAGATACGCAGTATTTT. Protein: CSASGLSTDTQYF.